Following are 20 T cell receptor beta chains from one sample sequenced in a study of T-cell reconstitution after alpha-beta-depleted transplantation in children. Researchers prepared the TCRbeta library using unique molecular identifiers, the study reports. A single record per CDR3 protein comes from TCRdb applying MiXCR to the PCR reads. The sample includes about 980,000 distinct CDR3 sequences, around 30% seen only once; the top ten take about 28%. Sequencing used PBMCs, mostly from graft donor cells, obtained 360 days after TCRalphabeta/CD19-depleted stem cell transplant. The receptors here all came from a boy younger than two who had a stem cell transplant for SCID, so the T cells may come from the graft donor.

The chain carries TRBV2 and TRBJ2-1; perhaps TRBD2 as D (5 bases). V gave up 5 bases and J gave up 12 bases, with 14 bases separating them. The V gene's germline CDR1 is SNHLY and CDR2 FYNNEI. The CDR3 is 12 amino acids. The CDR3 loop is CASSSSGTGQFF. CDR3 DNA sequence: TGTGCCAGCAGTTCCTCGGGAACTGGGCAGTTCTTC.

This clonotype was seen repeatedly, ten times or more. The chain combines TRBV24-1 with TRBJ2-1, with D unresolved. This CDR3 region has 15 residues. CDR1 KGHDR and CDR2 SFDVKD come from the germline V gene. The V and J ends lost 5 bases and 5 bases respectively, with 15 bases between them. The CDR3 protein is CATSAVGPIHNEQFF. The CDR3 DNA follows: TGTGCCACCAGTGCGGTGGGTCCCATCCACAATGAGCAGTTCTTC.

This clonotype was picked up a small number of times. A read error is possible here, since a much larger clone lies one base away. This chain connects TRBV12-3 or TRBV12-4 to TRBJ2-5; D could derive from TRBD1 or TRBD2 (6 bases each). CDR3 length: 13 residues. The V and J ends lost 7 bases and 4 bases respectively, with 13 bases between them. The CDR3 nucleotides read TGTGCCAGCACCCCCCGGGGGCGAGAGACCCAGTACTTC. Amino acids: CASTPRGRETQYF.

This chain uses TRBV3-1 with TRBJ1-5; 7 nucleotides agree with TRBD1. V gave up 3 bases and J gave up 3 bases; unmatched junction bases: 11. The CDR3 consists of 17 residues. Germline V gives CDR1 LGHDT, CDR2 YNNKEL (reference sequence). CDR3 in DNA: TGTGCCAGCAGCCAGCGTATACAGGGGTTTACCAATCAGCCCCAGCATTTT. Translated, it gives CASSQRIQGFTNQPQHF.

The chain employs TRBV12-3 or TRBV12-4 and TRBJ2-6; D is undetermined. The CDR3 consists of 18 residues. V dropped 3 bases and J dropped 0 bases, with 15 bases sitting between them. CDR3 residues: CASSFSRSTYSGANVLTF. As DNA, the CDR3 is TGTGCCAGCAGTTTTTCACGTTCGACTTACTCTGGGGCCAACGTCCTGACTTTC.

CDR3 in amino acids: CASSLNQYTGELFF. CDR3 nucleotides: TGTGCCAGCAGCTTAAATCAGTACACCGGGGAGCTGTTTTTT. The chain joins TRBV7-3 to TRBJ2-2; D is unclear. Germline V CDR1 and CDR2: SGHTA, FQGTGA. This CDR3 comprises 14 residues. V shed 1 base and J shed 3 bases, with 6 bases lying between them. The full variable domain, with the rest looked up from reference TRBV7-3 and TRBJ2-2, is GAGVSQTPSNKVTEKGKYVELRCDPISGHTALYWYRQSLGQGPEFLIYFQGTGAADDSGLPNDRFFAVRPEGSVSTLKIQRTERGDSAVYLCASSLNQYTGELFFGEGSRLTVL.

This clonotype was detected once. CDR3 nucleotides: TGTGCCAGCAAACCGACTAGCGGGGGACCCTTACAAGAGACCCAGTACTTC. Protein product: CASKPTSGGPLQETQYF. The chain uses TRBV2 and TRBJ2-5; TRBD2 matches 12 bases. The CDR3 has 17 residues. Germline CDR1 reads SNHLY; CDR2 reads FYNNEI. V trimming: 7 bases; J trimming: 2 bases; junction bases outside the gene matches: 11.

This chain connects TRBV9 to TRBJ1-1, with 7 bases fitting TRBD1. The germline V gene encodes CDR1 SGDLS and CDR2 YYNGEE. The V gene end was trimmed by 0 bases and the J gene end by 1 base; junction bases not matched to a gene: 3. The CDR3 has 15 residues. Here the CDR3 DNA reads TGTGCCAGCAGCGTAGTAGGGACAGCGAACACTGAAGCTTTCTTT. Its translation is CASSVVGTANTEAFF.

This chain joins TRBV12-3 or TRBV12-4 and TRBJ2-1; 10 positions agree with TRBD1. Trimming at V came to 7 bases and at J to 7 bases, leaving 16 bases not matched to a gene. The CDR3 sequence is 17 residues long. The DNA for the CDR3 is TGTGCCAGCACCCCCCACTCCGGGACAGGGGTGGGGAATGAGCAGTTCTTC. This sequence encodes CASTPHSGTGVGNEQFF.

The chain combines TRBV20-1 with TRBJ2-7; D gene uncertain. V was shortened by 6 bases and J by 3 bases, with 15 bases between the two germline ends. The germline V gene encodes CDR1 DFQATT and CDR2 SNEGSKA (reference sequence). CDR3 length equals 13 residues. Written as DNA, the CDR3 is TGCAGTGCCCCGAGGACCAACAGCTACGAGCAGTACTTC. Its translation is CSAPRTNSYEQYF.

This chain's CDR3 is CASSFFTEAFF. The CDR3 DNA sequence: TGTGCCAGCAGTTTTTTCACTGAAGCTTTCTTT. The chain uses TRBV12-3 or TRBV12-4 and TRBJ1-1; D is uncertain. This CDR3 region has 11 residues. Trimming cost V 3 bases and J 4 bases, with 3 bases left between them.

The chain combines TRBV12-3 or TRBV12-4 with TRBJ2-4; 9 bases map to TRBD1. V was pared by 6 bases and J by 8 bases, with 11 bases of the junction left unmatched. There are 15 residues in the CDR3. CDR3 loop: CASSPGTGRFDIQYF. The CDR3 DNA reads as TGTGCCAGCAGCCCCGGGACAGGGAGGTTTGACATTCAGTACTTC.

This clonotype was picked up a small number of times. V and J are TRBV7-2 and TRBJ2-5; TRBD1 agrees at 8 bases. Germline values: CDR1 SGHTA, CDR2 FQGNSA. The CDR3 is 15 amino acids. With V trimmed by 2 bases and J by 0 bases, 2 bases remained unmatched. The CDR3 nucleotides read TGTGCCAGCAGCTTACTGGGACAGGACCAAGAGACCCAGTACTTC. Its translation: CASSLLGQDQETQYF. The variable domain in full, with the rest retrieved from reference TRBV7-2 and TRBJ2-5, is GAGVSQSPSNKVTEKGKDVELRCDPISGHTALYWYRQSLGQGLEFLIYFQGNSAPDKSGLPSDRFSAERTGGSVSTLTIQRTQQEDSAVYLCASSLLGQDQETQYFGPGTRLLVL.

The genes are TRBV19 and TRBJ2-1, with 14 bases matching TRBD2. The CDR3 loop spans 16 amino acids. Losses at the gene ends were 1 base for V and 9 bases for J; bases not matched to a gene: 5. Per the germline V gene, CDR1 is LNHDA and CDR2 is SQIVND (reference sequence). In DNA, the CDR3 is TGTGCCAGTAGTATAGGACTAGCGGGGGGGAGGAGTGAGCAGTTCTTC. This sequence encodes CASSIGLAGGRSEQFF.

This chain uses TRBV12-3 or TRBV12-4 with TRBJ1-2; 9 bases match TRBD1. V lost 4 bases, J lost 6 bases, and 3 bases stayed unmatched. This CDR3 has 13 residues. In DNA form, the CDR3 reads TGTGCCAGCAGTTACCACAGGGGGCATGGCTACACCTTC. It translates to CASSYHRGHGYTF.

This clonotype was picked up a small number of times. Here the CDR3 reads CASSLETGAYGYTF. The CDR3 DNA is TGTGCCAGCAGCTTGGAGACGGGGGCCTATGGCTACACCTTC. V gene TRBV5-5 combines with J gene TRBJ1-2, with D perhaps TRBD1 (6 bases). CDR3 length: 14 amino acids. V was cut by 0 bases and J by 4 bases, with 10 bases left in between. Germline V gene sequence: CDR1 SGHKS, CDR2 YYEKEE (reference sequence).

In its sample, this clonotype was seen a few times. This sequence joins TRBV7-6 and TRBJ2-7; the D gene is possibly TRBD1 (9 bases). This CDR3 contains 17 residues. Germline V CDR1 and CDR2: SGHVS, FNYEAQ. V was shortened by 1 base and J by 1 base, with 17 bases between the two germline ends. CDR3 sequence (DNA): TGTGCCAGCAGCTTAGAGGATAGCGGGACAGGGTCCTACGAGCAGTACTTC. This codes for CASSLEDSGTGSYEQYF.

This clonotype appeared many times. V and J are TRBV12-3 or TRBV12-4 and TRBJ1-1; no reliable D call. The CDR3 covers 12 residues. Trimming left V 4 bases short and J 4 bases short, with 7 bases between. The CDR3 DNA reads TGTGCCAGCAGTTGGGCCATCACTGAAGCTTTCTTT. This translates into CASSWAITEAFF.

J is TRBJ2-2 and V is TRBV5-5, with 7 bases identical to TRBD2. After removal of 2 bases from V and 4 bases from J, the junction contained 8 bases not matched to a gene. The CDR3 has 16 residues. Per the germline V gene, CDR1 is SGHKS and CDR2 is YYEKEE (reference sequence). The CDR3 loop reads CASSFLSGAFTGELFF. In DNA, the CDR3 is TGTGCCAGCAGCTTCTTGAGCGGGGCCTTCACCGGGGAGCTGTTTTTT.

This clonotype occurred a few times. The V gene is TRBV7-9, the J gene TRBJ1-5; perhaps TRBD1 as D (5 bases). The CDR3 spans 17 residues. Germline V gives CDR1 SEHNR, CDR2 FQNEAQ (reference sequence). Deletions cut 1 base from V and 3 bases from J, with 16 bases between. CDR3 sequence (DNA): TGTGCCAGCAGCTTAGGCTGGGGCAGCGGATCCAATCAGCCCCAGCATTTT. This translates into CASSLGWGSGSNQPQHF.